This T cell receptor (beta chain) comes out of a study of blood T cell repertoires in COVID-19. The table came from immunoSEQ multiplex PCR; TCRdb's copy has only in-frame clones and leaves some out. The sample lists fewer than 70,000 clones, more than 70% occurring once. Losses at the gene ends were 4 bases for V and 1 base for J; bases not matched to a gene: 3. CDR3 size: 15 residues. Germline CDR1 and CDR2: KGHSH and LQKENI. This TCR derives from a man aged 55-75 years with active or convalescent COVID-19. The rearrangement uses TRBV18 and TRBJ2-3; 9 bases agree with TRBD1. The sample comprised peripheral blood. In DNA, the CDR3 is TGTGCCAGCTCACAACAGGGGGCCGGCACAGATACGCAGTATTTT. Protein sequence: CASSQQGAGTDTQYF.